The present T cell receptor (beta chain) was sequenced within a study of blood T cell repertoires in COVID-19. Across the study: Acute and convalescent COVID-19 specimens originated in the United States, Italy and Spain.

In germline, CDR1 is ENHRY, CDR2 SYGVKD. V lost 4 bases, J lost 5 bases, and 18 bases lay in between. This CDR3 region has 16 residues. In the authors' workflow: By means of reference gene primer amplification, nucleated cell counts were estimated. TCRdb's table, derived via immunoSEQ multiplex PCR, lists solely in-frame clones and lacks some. V and J calls and clone size are those listed in that table; D and trimming were worked out from the DNA. Here the sample spans more than 200,000 clones, roughly 80% being singletons. J is TRBJ1-5 and V is TRBV10-3; maybe TRBD1 (6 bases). Material for sequencing was peripheral blood. This sequence was found in a woman aged 80 or older with active or convalescent COVID-19. The CDR3 DNA reads as TGTGCCATCAGTGCGACCAAGACAGGTACATATCAGCCCCAGCATTTT. This encodes CAISATKTGTYQPQHF.